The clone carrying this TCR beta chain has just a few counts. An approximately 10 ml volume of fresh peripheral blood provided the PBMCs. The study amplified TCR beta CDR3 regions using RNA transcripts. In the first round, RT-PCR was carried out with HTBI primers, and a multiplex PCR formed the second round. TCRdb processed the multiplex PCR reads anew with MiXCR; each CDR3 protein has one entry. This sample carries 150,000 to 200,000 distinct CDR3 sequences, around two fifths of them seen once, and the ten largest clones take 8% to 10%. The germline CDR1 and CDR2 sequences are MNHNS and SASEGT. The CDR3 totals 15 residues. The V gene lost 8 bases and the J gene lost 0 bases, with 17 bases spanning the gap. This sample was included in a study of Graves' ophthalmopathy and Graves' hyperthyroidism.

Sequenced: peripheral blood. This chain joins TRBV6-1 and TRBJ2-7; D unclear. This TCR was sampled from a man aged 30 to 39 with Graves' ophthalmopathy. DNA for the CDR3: TGTGCCAGCTTCTCTCGACACACGAGCTCCTACGAGCAGTACTTC. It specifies CASFSRHTSSYEQYF.